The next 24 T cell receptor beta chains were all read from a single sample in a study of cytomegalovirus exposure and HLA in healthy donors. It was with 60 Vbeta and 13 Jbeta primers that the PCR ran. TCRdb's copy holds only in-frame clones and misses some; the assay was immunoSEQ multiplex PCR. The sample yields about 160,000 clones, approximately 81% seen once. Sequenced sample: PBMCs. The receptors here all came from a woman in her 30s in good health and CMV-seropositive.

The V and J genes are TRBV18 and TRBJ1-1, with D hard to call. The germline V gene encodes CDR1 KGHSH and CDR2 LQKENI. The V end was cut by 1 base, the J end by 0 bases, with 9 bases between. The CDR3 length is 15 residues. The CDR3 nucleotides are TGTGCCAGCTCACCACAACAGAGTATGAACACTGAAGCTTTCTTT. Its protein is CASSPQQSMNTEAFF.

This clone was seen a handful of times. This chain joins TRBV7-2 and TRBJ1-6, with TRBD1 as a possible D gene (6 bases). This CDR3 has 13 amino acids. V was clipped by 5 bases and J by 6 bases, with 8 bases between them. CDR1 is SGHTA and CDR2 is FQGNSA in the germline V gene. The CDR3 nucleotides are TGTGCCAGCAGCGCGGACAGTAATTCACCCCTCCACTTT. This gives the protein CASSADSNSPLHF.

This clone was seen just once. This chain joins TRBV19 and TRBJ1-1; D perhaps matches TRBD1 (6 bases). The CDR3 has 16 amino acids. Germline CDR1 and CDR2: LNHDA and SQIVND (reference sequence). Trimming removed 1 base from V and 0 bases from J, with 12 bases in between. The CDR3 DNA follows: TGTGCCAGTAGTATAGTGTCAGGGGCTATGAACACTGAAGCTTTCTTT. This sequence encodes CASSIVSGAMNTEAFF.

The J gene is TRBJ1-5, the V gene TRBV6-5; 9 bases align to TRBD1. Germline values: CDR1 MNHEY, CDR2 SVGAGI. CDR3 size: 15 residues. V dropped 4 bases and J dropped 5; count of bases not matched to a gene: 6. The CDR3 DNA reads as TGTGCCAGCAGTTCTTATTGGGACAGGGATCAGCCCCAGCATTTT. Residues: CASSSYWDRDQPQHF.

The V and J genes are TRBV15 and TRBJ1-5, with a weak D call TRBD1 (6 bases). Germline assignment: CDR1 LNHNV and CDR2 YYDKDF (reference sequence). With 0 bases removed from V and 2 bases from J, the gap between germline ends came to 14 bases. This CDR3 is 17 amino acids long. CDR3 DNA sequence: TGTGCCACCAGCAGAGAACCACAGGGTATAGGCAATCAGCCCCAGCATTTT. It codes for CATSREPQGIGNQPQHF.

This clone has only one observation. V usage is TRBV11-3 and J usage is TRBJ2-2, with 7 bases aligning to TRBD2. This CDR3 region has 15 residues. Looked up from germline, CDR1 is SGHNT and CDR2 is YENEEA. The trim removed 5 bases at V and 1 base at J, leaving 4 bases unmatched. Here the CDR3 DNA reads TGTGCCAGCAGCCCCGGGGGGATGAACACCGGGGAGCTGTTTTTT. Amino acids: CASSPGGMNTGELFF. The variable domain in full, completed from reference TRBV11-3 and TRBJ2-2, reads EAGVVQSPRYKIIEKKQPVAFWCNPISGHNTLYWYLQNLGQGPELLIRYENEEAVDDSQLPKDRFSAERLKGVDSTLKIQPAELGDSAVYLCASSPGGMNTGELFFGEGSRLTVL.

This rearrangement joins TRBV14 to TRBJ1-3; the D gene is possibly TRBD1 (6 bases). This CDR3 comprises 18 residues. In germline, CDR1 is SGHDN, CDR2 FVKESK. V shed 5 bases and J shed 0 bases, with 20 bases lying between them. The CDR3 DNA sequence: TGTGCCAGCAGCTCCTTAACAGGGCGAGGAAACTCTGGAAACACCATATATTTT. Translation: CASSSLTGRGNSGNTIYF. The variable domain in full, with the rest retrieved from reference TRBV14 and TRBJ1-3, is EAGVTQFPSHSVIEKGQTVTLRCDPISGHDNLYWYRRVMGKEIKFLLHFVKESKQDESGMPNNRFLAERTGGTYSTLKVQPAELEDSGVYFCASSSLTGRGNSGNTIYFGEGSWLTVV.

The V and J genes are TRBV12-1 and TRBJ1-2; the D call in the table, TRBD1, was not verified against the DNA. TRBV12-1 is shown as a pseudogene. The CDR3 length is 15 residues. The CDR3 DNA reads TGTGCCAGCAGCTTTTTGGACAGGGGTAACTATGGCTACACCTTC. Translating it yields CASSFLDRGNYGYTF.

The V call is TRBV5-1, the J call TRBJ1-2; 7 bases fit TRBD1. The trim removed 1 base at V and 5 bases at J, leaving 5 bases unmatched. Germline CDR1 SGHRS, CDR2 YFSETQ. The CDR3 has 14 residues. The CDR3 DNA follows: TGCGCCAGCAGCTTGACGAGGGGGCCTTATGGCTACACCTTC. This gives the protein CASSLTRGPYGYTF.

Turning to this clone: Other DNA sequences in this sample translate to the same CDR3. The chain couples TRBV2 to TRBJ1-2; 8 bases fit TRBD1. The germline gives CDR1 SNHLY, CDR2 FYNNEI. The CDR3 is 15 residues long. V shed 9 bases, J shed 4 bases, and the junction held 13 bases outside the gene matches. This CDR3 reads CASRDGQGAFYGYTF. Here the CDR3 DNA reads TGTGCCAGTAGGGATGGACAGGGCGCATTCTATGGCTACACCTTC.

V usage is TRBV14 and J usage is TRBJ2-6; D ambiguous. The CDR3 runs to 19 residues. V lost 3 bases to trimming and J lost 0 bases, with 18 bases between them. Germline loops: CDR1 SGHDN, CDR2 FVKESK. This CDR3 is CASSQKVSFRISGANVLTF. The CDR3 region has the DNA TGTGCCAGCAGCCAGAAAGTTTCTTTCAGGATCTCTGGGGCCAACGTCCTGACTTTC. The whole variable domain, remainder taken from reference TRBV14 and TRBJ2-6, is EAGVTQFPSHSVIEKGQTVTLRCDPISGHDNLYWYRRVMGKEIKFLLHFVKESKQDESGMPNNRFLAERTGGTYSTLKVQPAELEDSGVYFCASSQKVSFRISGANVLTFGAGSRLTVL.

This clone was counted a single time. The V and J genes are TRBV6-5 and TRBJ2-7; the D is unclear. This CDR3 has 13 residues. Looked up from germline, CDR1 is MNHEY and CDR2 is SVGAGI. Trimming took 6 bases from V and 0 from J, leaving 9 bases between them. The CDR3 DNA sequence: TGTGCCAGCAGAGCTCACAGCTCCTACGAGCAGTACTTC. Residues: CASRAHSSYEQYF.

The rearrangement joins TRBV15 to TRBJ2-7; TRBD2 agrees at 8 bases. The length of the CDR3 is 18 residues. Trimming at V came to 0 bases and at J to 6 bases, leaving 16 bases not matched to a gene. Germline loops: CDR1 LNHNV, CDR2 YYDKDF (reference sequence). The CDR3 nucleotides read TGTGCCACCAGCAGAGATAGTTACCCGGGACTAGTAATTGGCGAGCAGTACTTC. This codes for CATSRDSYPGLVIGEQYF. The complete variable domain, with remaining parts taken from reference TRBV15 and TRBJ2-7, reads DAMVIQNPRYQVTQFGKPVTLSCSQTLNHNVMYWYQQKSSQAPKLLFHYYDKDFNNEADTPDNFQSRRPNTSFCFLDIRSPGLGDTAMYLCATSRDSYPGLVIGEQYFGPGTRLTVT.

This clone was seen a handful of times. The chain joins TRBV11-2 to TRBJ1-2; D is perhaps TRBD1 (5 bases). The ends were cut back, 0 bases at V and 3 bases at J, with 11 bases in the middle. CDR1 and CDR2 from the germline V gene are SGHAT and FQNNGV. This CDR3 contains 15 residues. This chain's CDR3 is CASSLEASGYYGYTF. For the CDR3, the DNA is TGTGCCAGCAGCTTAGAGGCATCAGGGTACTATGGCTACACCTTC.

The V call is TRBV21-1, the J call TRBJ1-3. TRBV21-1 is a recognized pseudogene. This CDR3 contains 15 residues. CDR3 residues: CASSKSGTAGNTIYF. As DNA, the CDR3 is TGTGCCAGCAGCAAATCAGGGACTGCCGGAAACACCATATATTTT.

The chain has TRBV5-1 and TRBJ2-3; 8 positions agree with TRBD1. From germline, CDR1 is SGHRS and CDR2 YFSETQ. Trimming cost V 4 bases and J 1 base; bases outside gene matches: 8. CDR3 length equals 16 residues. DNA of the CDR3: TGCGCCAGCAGCCCTATAGGGACAGGAGGCACAGATACGCAGTATTTT. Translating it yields CASSPIGTGGTDTQYF. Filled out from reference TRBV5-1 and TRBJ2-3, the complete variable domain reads KAGVTQTPRYLIKTRGQQVTLSCSPISGHRSVSWYQQTPGQGLQFLFEYFSETQRNKGNFPGRFSGRQFSNSRSEMNVSTLELGDSALYLCASSPIGTGGTDTQYFGPGTRLTVL.

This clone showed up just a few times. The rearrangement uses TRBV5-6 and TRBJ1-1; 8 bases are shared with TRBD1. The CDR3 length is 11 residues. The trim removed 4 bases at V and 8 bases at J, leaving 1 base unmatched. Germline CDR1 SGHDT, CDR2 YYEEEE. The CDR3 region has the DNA TGTGCCAGCAGCAGGACAGGGGAAGCTTTCTTT. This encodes CASSRTGEAFF.

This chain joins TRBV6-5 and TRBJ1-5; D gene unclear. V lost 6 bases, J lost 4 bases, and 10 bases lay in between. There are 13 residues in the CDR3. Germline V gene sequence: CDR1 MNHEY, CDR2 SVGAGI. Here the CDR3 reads CASRRAGNQPQHF. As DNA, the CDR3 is TGTGCCAGCAGGAGAGCCGGGAATCAGCCCCAGCATTTT.

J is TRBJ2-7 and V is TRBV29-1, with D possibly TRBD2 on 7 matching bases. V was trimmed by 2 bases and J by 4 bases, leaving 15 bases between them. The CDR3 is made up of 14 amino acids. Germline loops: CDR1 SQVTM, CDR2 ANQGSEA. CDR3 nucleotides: TGCAGCGTTGAACGCGGCAGGGGAGGGTACGAGCAGTACTTC. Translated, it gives CSVERGRGGYEQYF.

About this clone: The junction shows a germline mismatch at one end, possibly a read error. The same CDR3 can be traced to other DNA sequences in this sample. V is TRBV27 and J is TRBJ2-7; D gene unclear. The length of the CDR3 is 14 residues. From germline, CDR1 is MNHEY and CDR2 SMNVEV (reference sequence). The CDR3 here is CASSLSPRSYEQYF. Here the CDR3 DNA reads TGCGCCAGCAGTTTATCGCCGCGCTCCTACGAGCAGTACTTC.

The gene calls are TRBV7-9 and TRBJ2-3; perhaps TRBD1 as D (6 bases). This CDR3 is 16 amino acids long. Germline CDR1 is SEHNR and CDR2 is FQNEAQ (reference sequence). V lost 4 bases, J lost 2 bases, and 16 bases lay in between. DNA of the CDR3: TGTGCCAGCAGCTCCGGGACACTTCGTCTCACAGATACGCAGTATTTT. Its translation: CASSSGTLRLTDTQYF.

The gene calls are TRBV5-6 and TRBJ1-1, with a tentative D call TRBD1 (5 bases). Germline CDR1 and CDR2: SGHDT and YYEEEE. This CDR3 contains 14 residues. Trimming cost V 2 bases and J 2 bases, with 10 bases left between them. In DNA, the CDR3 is TGTGCCAGCAGCTTCGACAGTTTCAACACTGAAGCTTTCTTT. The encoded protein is CASSFDSFNTEAFF.

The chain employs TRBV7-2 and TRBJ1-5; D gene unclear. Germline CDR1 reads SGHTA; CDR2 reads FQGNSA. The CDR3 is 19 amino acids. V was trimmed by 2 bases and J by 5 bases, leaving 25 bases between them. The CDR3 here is CASSLYVGRARAIDQPQHF. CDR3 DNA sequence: TGTGCCAGCAGCTTATACGTAGGACGGGCGAGGGCTATCGATCAGCCCCAGCATTTT.

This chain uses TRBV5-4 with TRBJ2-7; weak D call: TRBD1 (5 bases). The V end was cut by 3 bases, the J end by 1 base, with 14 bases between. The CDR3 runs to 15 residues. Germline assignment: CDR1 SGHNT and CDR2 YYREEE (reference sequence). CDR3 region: CASSSTWGSSYEQYF. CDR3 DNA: TGTGCCAGCAGCTCAACCTGGGGCTCTTCCTACGAGCAGTACTTC.